This T cell receptor beta chain was identified in a study of T cell responses to AZD1222 COVID-19 vaccine. Study-level findings and limits: CD4 TCRs covered the whole spike, strongest at regions 160-218 and 743-854. Clonal diversity was possibly underestimated, and white British individuals and females predominated among donors. Recipients of two AZD1222 doses showed rising Spike-specific TCR breadth and depth.

Deletions cut 0 bases from V and 4 bases from J, with 6 bases between. The CDR3 spans 12 residues. Germline-derived CDR1 and CDR2 are GTSNPN and SVGIG (reference sequence). On this clone itself: Its antigen is still unknown.

Profiled with immunoSEQ multiplex PCR; TCRdb holds only in-frame clones, not every one. The profile shows some 90,000 clones, 89% of them singletons. This specimen consisted of peripheral blood, obtained on day 0 of AZD1222 vaccination. This TCR was sampled from an adult in good health. The rearrangement joins TRBV30 to TRBJ2-5; D uncertain. CDR3 DNA sequence: TGTGCCTGGAGTGTATTAGCAGAGACCCAGTACTTC. This sequence encodes CAWSVLAETQYF.